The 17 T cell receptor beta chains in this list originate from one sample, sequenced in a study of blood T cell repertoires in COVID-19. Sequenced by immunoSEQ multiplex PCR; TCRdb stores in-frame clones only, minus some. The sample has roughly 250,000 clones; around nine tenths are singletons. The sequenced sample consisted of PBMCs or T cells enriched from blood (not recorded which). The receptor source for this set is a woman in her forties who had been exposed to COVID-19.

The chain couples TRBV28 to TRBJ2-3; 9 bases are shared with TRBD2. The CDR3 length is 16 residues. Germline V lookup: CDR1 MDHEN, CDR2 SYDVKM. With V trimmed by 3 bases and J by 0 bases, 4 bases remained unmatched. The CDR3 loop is CASSFLAGFSTDTQYF. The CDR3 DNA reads TGTGCCAGCAGTTTCCTAGCGGGGTTTAGCACAGATACGCAGTATTTT.

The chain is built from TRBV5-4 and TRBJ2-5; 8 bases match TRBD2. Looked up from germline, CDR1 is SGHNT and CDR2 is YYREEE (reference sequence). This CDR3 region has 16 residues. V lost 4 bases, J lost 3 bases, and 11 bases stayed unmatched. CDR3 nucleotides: TGTGCCAGCAGCGCGGCCGGGACTAGAGGGAAAGAGACCCAGTACTTC. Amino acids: CASSAAGTRGKETQYF.

Here the CDR3 DNA reads TGTGCCAGCTCACCACTTCAACAGAACACTGAAGCTTTCTTT. It specifies CASSPLQQNTEAFF. The chain carries TRBV18 and TRBJ1-1; no clear D gene. The V gene lost 1 base and the J gene lost 1 base, with 7 bases spanning the gap. Per germline, CDR1 KGHSH and CDR2 LQKENI. This CDR3 comprises 14 residues. Complete variable domain (other parts from reference TRBV18 and TRBJ1-1): NAGVMQNPRHLVRRRGQEARLRCSPMKGHSHVYWYRQLPEEGLKFMVYLQKENIIDESGMPKERFSAEFPKEGPSILRIQQVVRGDSAAYFCASSPLQQNTEAFFGQGTRLTVV.

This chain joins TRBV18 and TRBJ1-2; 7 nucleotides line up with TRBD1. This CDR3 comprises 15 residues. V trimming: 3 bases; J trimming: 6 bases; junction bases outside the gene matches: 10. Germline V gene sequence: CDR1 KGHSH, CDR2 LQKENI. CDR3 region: CASSPRGGGVDGYTF. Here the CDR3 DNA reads TGTGCCAGCTCACCGAGAGGAGGGGGCGTGGATGGCTACACCTTC.

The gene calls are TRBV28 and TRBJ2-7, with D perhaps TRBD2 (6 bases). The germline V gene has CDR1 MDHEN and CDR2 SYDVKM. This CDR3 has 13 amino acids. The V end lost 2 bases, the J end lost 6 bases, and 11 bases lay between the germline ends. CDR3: CASSLVLAFEQYF. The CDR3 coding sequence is TGTGCCAGCAGTTTAGTACTAGCTTTCGAGCAGTACTTC.

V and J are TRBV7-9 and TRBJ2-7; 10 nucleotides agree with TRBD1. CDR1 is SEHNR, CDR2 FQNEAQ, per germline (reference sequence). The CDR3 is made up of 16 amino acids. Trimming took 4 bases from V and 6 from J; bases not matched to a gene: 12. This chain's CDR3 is CASSSDWGQGNSEQYF. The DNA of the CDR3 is TGTGCCAGCAGCTCAGATTGGGGACAGGGGAATAGCGAGCAGTACTTC.

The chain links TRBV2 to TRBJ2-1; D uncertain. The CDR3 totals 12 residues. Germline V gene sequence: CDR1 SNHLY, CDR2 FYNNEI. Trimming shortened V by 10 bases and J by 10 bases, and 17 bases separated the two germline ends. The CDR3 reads CATGLRSLEQFF. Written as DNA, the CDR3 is TGTGCCACCGGTTTGCGGTCTCTGGAGCAGTTCTTC.

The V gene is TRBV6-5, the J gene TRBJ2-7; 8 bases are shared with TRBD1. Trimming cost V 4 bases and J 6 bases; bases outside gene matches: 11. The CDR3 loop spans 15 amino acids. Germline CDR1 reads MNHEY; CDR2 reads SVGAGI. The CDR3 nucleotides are TGTGCCAGCAGTTCGACAGGGGTCGTTGGGTTCGAGCAGTACTTC. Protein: CASSSTGVVGFEQYF.

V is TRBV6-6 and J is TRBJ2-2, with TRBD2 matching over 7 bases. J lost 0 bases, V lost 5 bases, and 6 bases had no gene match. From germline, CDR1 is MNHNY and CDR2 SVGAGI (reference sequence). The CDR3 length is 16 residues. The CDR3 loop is CASSQIAGANTGELFF. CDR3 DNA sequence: TGTGCCAGCAGTCAAATAGCGGGTGCGAACACCGGGGAGCTGTTTTTT.

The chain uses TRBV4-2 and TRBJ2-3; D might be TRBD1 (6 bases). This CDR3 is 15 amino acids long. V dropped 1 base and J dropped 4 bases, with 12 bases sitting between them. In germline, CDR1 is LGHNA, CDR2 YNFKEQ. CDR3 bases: TGTGCCAGCAGCCAAGTCAGGGGTAGTGCAGATACGCAGTATTTT. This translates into CASSQVRGSADTQYF.

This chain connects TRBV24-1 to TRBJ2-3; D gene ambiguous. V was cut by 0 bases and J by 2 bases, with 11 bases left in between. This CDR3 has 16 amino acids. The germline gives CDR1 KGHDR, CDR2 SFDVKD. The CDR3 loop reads CATSDLSGAFTDTQYF. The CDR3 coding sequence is TGTGCCACCAGTGATTTGTCAGGCGCCTTCACAGATACGCAGTATTTT.

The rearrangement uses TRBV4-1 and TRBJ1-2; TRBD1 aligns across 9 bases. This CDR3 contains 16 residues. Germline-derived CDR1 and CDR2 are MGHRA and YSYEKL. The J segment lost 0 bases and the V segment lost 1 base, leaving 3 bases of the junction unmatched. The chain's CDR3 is CASSQGDRGANYGYTF. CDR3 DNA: TGCGCCAGCAGCCAAGGTGACAGGGGGGCTAACTATGGCTACACCTTC.

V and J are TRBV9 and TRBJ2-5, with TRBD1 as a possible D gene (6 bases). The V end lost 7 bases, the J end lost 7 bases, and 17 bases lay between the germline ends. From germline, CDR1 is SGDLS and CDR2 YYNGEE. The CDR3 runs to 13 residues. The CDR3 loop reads CASGLGGGGTQYF. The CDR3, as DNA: TGTGCCAGCGGCCTTGGGGGCGGAGGGACCCAGTACTTC.

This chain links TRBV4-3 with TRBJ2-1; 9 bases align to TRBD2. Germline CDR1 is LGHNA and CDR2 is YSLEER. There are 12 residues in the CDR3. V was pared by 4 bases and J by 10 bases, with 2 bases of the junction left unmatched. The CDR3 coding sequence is TGCGCCAGCAGCCCGCGGGGGGGCGAGCAGTTCTTC. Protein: CASSPRGGEQFF.

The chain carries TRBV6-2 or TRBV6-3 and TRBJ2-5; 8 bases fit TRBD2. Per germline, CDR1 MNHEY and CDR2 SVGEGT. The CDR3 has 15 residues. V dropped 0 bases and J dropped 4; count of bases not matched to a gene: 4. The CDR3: CASSYSAGGGETQYF. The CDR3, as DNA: TGTGCCAGCAGTTACTCGGCGGGGGGAGGAGAGACCCAGTACTTC.

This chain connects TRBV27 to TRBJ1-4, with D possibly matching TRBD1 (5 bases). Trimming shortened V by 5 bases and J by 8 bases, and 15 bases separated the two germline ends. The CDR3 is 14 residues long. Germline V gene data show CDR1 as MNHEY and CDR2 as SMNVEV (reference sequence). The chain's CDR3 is CASSLQAGGEKLFF. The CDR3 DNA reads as TGTGCCAGCAGTCTTCAGGCCGGGGGAGAAAAACTGTTTTTT.

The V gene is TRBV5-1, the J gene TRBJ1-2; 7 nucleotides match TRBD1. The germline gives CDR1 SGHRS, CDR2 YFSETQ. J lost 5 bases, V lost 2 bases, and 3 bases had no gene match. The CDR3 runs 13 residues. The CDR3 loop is CASSLAGGYGYTF. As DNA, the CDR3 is TGCGCCAGCAGCTTAGCAGGGGGTTATGGCTACACCTTC.